The text below deals with one T cell receptor (beta chain). Its antigen is unknown. No base-level quality is on record; no much larger clone is a single base apart. Library preparation employed multiplex PCR. TCRdb shows the sequencer as Illumina HiSeq 4000. iRepertoire HTBI primers and Arm-PCR amplification of CDR3 regions were used to construct TCR beta libraries. PCR products were gel purified before sequencing. In the authors' own workflow: Across samples, 55 to 80 TRBV and over 11 TRBJ segments were identified and used for gene usage analysis of CDR3 amino acid clonotypes. COPE and FqMerger were used to merge the filtered high-quality paired reads into contigs. Contigs were aligned with BLAST to IMGT TRBV, TRBD and TRBJ reference genes, and CDR3 was defined per IMGT. Highly expanded clones were defined as clonotypes with a frequency above 0.1%. Repertoire diversity was measured by Shannon entropy, and V-J evenness by the Gini coefficient. A clonotype found in more than one individual was treated as public. TCRdb passed the public sequencing reads through fastp at Q25 and MiXCR, retaining productive beta sequences. For every CDR3 protein sequence, its rows merge into one entry that carries the most common genes and DNA. The V and J calls come from TCRdb's annotation, not from the publication. This sample lists approximately 440,000 distinct CDR3 sequences; around a quarter were detected once. The top ten clonotypes cover approximately 28% of the sample.

The CDR1 and CDR2 encoded by the germline V gene are MNHNS and SASEGT. From its cysteine to its phenylalanine, the CDR3 spans 15 amino acids. Just CDR3 DNA is preserved here, 45 bases in frame from base 1. Trimming leaves V shorter by 7 bases and J shorter by 0 bases, with the junction holding 8 bases beyond the gene matches. Sample time point, as interpreted from the label and publication: persistent/refractory GD, antithyroid drugs over 5 years with positive TRAb. For both TCR sequencing and RNA sequencing, RNA was extracted from PBMCs using TRIzol. Graves' disease was diagnosed according to American Thyroid Association guidelines. Recruitment of patients was carried out at an endocrinology department in Xi'an, China. Each patient gave 9 to 10 milliliters of peripheral blood, collected in an EDTA anticoagulant tube. PBMCs were isolated by Ficoll Paque Plus density gradient separation without further T cell sorting. An Agilent 2100 Bioanalyzer and agarose gel were used to assess RNA quality, and a NanoDrop 2000 was used to measure RNA concentration.

The data originate from a study of regulatory T cells in long-lasting Graves disease (TCRdb year 2021). Regarding the study in general: Persistent Graves' disease was defined as antithyroid drug treatment for over 5 years with persistently positive TSH receptor autoantibodies. Persistent Graves' disease patients were compared with newly diagnosed Graves' disease patients by peripheral blood TCR sequencing and RNA sequencing. The study took place in China and was registered as a clinical trial. TCR sequencing covered around 13 persistent and approximately 20 newly diagnosed Graves' disease patients, about 35 samples in total. Persistent Graves' disease patients in the clinical cohort had taken antithyroid drugs for approximately 9.5 years on average.

Overall study outcomes, separate from this receptor: Compared with newly diagnosed patients, patients with persistent Graves' disease had lower TCR Shannon entropy and fewer highly expanded clones, which suggests clonal expansion. Peripheral blood alone was examined, since thyroid tissue, which constituted the primary lesion, could not be accessed. Persistent disease showed preferential use of TRBV28, TRBJ1-2 and TRBJ2-5, whereas newly diagnosed disease favored TRBV20-1 and TRBJ2-1. Persistent patients shared more public clonotypes among themselves (around 2,500) than newly diagnosed patients did (over 950). Only the TCR beta chain was sequenced and analyzed. The authors noted that the small sample size was a limitation that may lower accuracy.

The sequenced sample was peripheral blood mononuclear cells (PBMCs), obtained when the disease was refractory, from a patient treated with antithyroid drugs. This chain is built from TRBV6-1 and TRBJ1-2; TRBD1 agrees with 7 junctional bases. The source of this sequence is a female donor with Graves disease. CDR3 loop: CASNKQGPANYGYTF. The sequenced DNA: TGTGCCAGCAACAAACAGGGGCCCGCTAACTATGGCTACACCTTC.